The clone carrying this TCR beta chain was seen only a few times. The data are from a study of low-dose radiotherapy and immunotherapy resistance in tumors. With TRAV- and TRBV-specific primers, first-strand cDNA was made, covering the alpha and beta chains. The authors amplified TCRs for about 20 PCR cycles with a constant-region primer and a V-primer adapter. TCRdb re-called the reads with MiXCR, one entry per CDR3 protein. The data show 95,000 to 100,000 distinct CDR3 sequences, less than 25% seen once. Indicated time point: after trial treatment. Regarding treatment: LDRT plus nivolumab, ipilimumab, low-dose cyclophosphamide and aspirin (RACIN trial). CDR1 and CDR2 from the germline V gene are MNHEY and SMNVEV (reference sequence). CDR3 length equals 13 residues. Trimming removed 5 bases from V and 5 bases from J, with 13 bases in between.

The sequencing here drew on PBMCs, taken after low-dose radiotherapy plus immunotherapy. The sequence was collected from a male donor with prostate cancer. This chain connects TRBV27 to TRBJ2-7; D is undetermined. In DNA, the CDR3 is TGTGCCAGCAGTCCGTTTAAGGGAAACGAGCAGTACTTC. This sequence encodes CASSPFKGNEQYF.